The 20 T cell receptor beta chains below come from one sample, sequenced in a study of T cells in narcolepsy (dated by TCRdb to 2016 to 2019). To prepare the library, the immunoSEQ multiplex PCR assay was applied. In TCRdb, the immuneACCESS table is reduced to in-frame sequences with V and J assigned. These tables do not hold every clone; where another copy was compared, an unresolved V gene accounts for under half, and the others remain unexplained. The sample contains tens of thousands of clones, around 87% of them found a single time. The ten largest make up approximately 0.89% of the sample. The sample taken for sequencing was memory (CD45RA-) CD4+ T cells from blood. Explained via the paper, the cell subset or site label denotes: memory T cells sorted ex vivo from peripheral blood. The source is a human donor in good health.

This chain joins TRBV15 and TRBJ1-4; D gene unclear. Trimming shortened V by 3 bases and J by 5 bases, and 16 bases separated the two germline ends. The CDR3 has 16 residues. The germline gives CDR1 LNHNV, CDR2 YYDKDF (reference sequence). The CDR3 DNA follows: TGTGCCACCAGCAGCCGTAACAAGGAATACAATGAAAAACTGTTTTTT. It is translated as CATSSRNKEYNEKLFF.

The gene calls are TRBV6-1 and TRBJ1-1, with D perhaps TRBD1 (6 bases). Germline V gives CDR1 MNHNS, CDR2 SASEGT. The CDR3 extends over 16 amino acids. V was clipped by 2 bases and J by 0 bases, with 13 bases between them. CDR3 residues: CASSEFGQLMNTEAFF. The CDR3 coding sequence is TGTGCCAGCAGTGAATTTGGACAGCTTATGAACACTGAAGCTTTCTTT.

This clone was picked up a small number of times. V is TRBV30 and J is TRBJ1-5; the D gene is possibly TRBD1 (6 bases). CDR1 and CDR2 from the germline V gene are GTSNPN and SVGIG (reference sequence). This CDR3 contains 15 residues. Trimming pared 2 bases from V and 2 bases from J, leaving 13 bases between. CDR3 loop: CAWSRVGGGNQPQHF. The CDR3 DNA follows: TGTGCCTGGAGTAGGGTAGGGGGGGGCAATCAGCCCCAGCATTTT.

The chain employs TRBV6-1 and TRBJ2-5; maybe TRBD2 (6 bases). V shed 2 bases and J shed 7 bases, with 20 bases lying between them. The CDR3 length is 16 residues. CDR1 MNHNS and CDR2 SASEGT come from the germline V gene. CDR3 amino acids: CASSELSGTSPLTQYF. The CDR3 nucleotides are TGTGCCAGCAGTGAATTGTCCGGGACTTCTCCTCTGACCCAGTACTTC.

This rearrangement joins TRBV9 to TRBJ1-1; D is unresolved. Germline lookup yields CDR1 SGDLS and CDR2 YYNGEE. The CDR3 covers 13 residues. Trimming removed 1 base from V and 2 bases from J, with 6 bases in between. The CDR3 is CASSVHENTEAFF. The CDR3 DNA sequence: TGTGCCAGCAGCGTACACGAAAACACTGAAGCTTTCTTT.

The chain couples TRBV2 to TRBJ1-5, with no clear D. The CDR3 is 15 amino acids. Between the trimmed V and J ends, which lost 3 bases and 1 base, there was a span of 10 bases. The V gene's germline CDR1 is SNHLY and CDR2 FYNNEI. The CDR3 DNA follows: TGTGCCAGCAGTGAGCCCTCCCGGAGCAATCAGCCCCAGCATTTT. Encoded protein: CASSEPSRSNQPQHF.

The J gene is TRBJ1-6, the V gene TRBV5-6; 8 positions match TRBD1. Germline assignment: CDR1 SGHDT and CDR2 YYEEEE. The length of the CDR3 is 14 residues. J gave up 4 bases and V 5 bases, and 2 bases lay outside the gene matches. CDR3 amino acids: CASSRDRYNSPLHF. The CDR3 DNA reads TGTGCCAGCAGTCGGGACAGGTATAATTCACCCCTCCACTTT.

This rearrangement joins TRBV6-4 to TRBJ2-4; D unresolved. Germline CDR1 and CDR2: MRHNA and SNTAGT. This CDR3 is built from 13 residues. V shed 4 bases and J shed 9 bases, with 13 bases lying between them. CDR3 protein: CASSARVGGIQYF. Written as DNA, the CDR3 is TGTGCCAGCAGTGCCCGCGTCGGCGGCATTCAGTACTTC.

The CDR3 is CASSQDYSTTNEKLFF. The CDR3 coding sequence is TGTGCCAGCAGCCAAGATTACTCGACAACTAATGAAAAACTGTTTTTT. J is TRBJ1-4 and V is TRBV4-2, with D unclear. V was trimmed by 0 bases and J by 0 bases, leaving 8 bases between them. Germline V lookup: CDR1 LGHNA, CDR2 YNFKEQ. The CDR3 sequence is 16 residues long.

The chain uses TRBV4-3 and TRBJ1-2; 8 nucleotides agree with TRBD1. The CDR3 consists of 16 residues. Germline V gene sequence: CDR1 LGHNA, CDR2 YSLEER. V dropped 3 bases and J dropped 3; count of bases not matched to a gene: 9. The CDR3 DNA is TGCGCCAGCAGCCATTACGGACAGGGTCAGGACTATGGCTACACCTTC. Encoded protein: CASSHYGQGQDYGYTF.

The V call is TRBV29-1, the J call TRBJ2-7, with D perhaps matching TRBD1 (5 bases). Germline values: CDR1 SQVTM, CDR2 ANQGSEA. CDR3 length: 13 amino acids. V lost 5 bases and J 5 bases, leaving 16 bases between the germline ends. As DNA, the CDR3 is TGCAGCGTTCGGAGCCTGACAGTAGACGAGCAGTACTTC. This codes for CSVRSLTVDEQYF.

This chain uses TRBV4-2 with TRBJ2-7; D is perhaps TRBD1 or TRBD2 (5 bases each). This CDR3 region has 14 residues. Per the germline V gene, CDR1 is LGHNA and CDR2 is YNFKEQ. V dropped 0 bases and J dropped 5 bases, with 11 bases sitting between them. The CDR3 region has the DNA TGTGCCAGCAGCCAAGATCCAAGGGACGACGAGCAGTACTTC. Protein: CASSQDPRDDEQYF.

The chain uses TRBV20-1 and TRBJ1-2; D remains ambiguous. CDR1 and CDR2 from the germline V gene are DFQATT and SNEGSKA (reference sequence). Trimming removed 0 bases from V and 5 bases from J, with 4 bases in between. There are 11 residues in the CDR3. CDR3 DNA: TGCAGTGCTAGAGATCGGTATGGCTACACCTTC. Its translation is CSARDRYGYTF.

CDR3 residues: CSAGSDTEAFF. The CDR3, as DNA: TGCAGTGCAGGGTCGGACACTGAAGCTTTCTTT. J is TRBJ1-1 and V is TRBV20-1; D is unclear. CDR1 and CDR2 from the germline V gene are DFQATT and SNEGSKA (reference sequence). Trimming stripped 6 bases from V and 3 bases from J, with 8 bases between. The CDR3 sequence is 11 residues long.

This chain uses TRBV6-1 with TRBJ2-6; no clear D. In germline, CDR1 is MNHNS, CDR2 SASEGT. This CDR3 contains 14 residues. V shed 6 bases and J shed 0 bases, with 6 bases lying between them. The DNA of the CDR3 is TGTGCCAGCAGACTGAGCTCTGGGGCCAACGTCCTGACTTTC. This sequence encodes CASRLSSGANVLTF.

This clone was seen more than once but under ten times. At the DNA level, this CDR3 is encoded by other sequences in the same sample as well. The chain joins TRBV6-6 to TRBJ2-1; D might be TRBD2 (6 bases). The CDR3 runs 16 residues. The V gene lost 0 bases and the J gene lost 3 bases, with 12 bases spanning the gap. Germline V gene lookup returns CDR1 MNHNY and CDR2 SVGAGI (reference sequence). The CDR3 DNA is TGTGCCAGCAGTTACTCTCCTGGGACTGGCTACAATGAGCAGTTCTTC. It codes for CASSYSPGTGYNEQFF.

This chain joins TRBV6-5 and TRBJ2-5; no clear D gene. CDR1 is MNHEY, CDR2 SVGAGI, per germline. Trimming took off 3 bases at V and 4 bases at J, with 12 bases between the two ends. The length of the CDR3 is 14 residues. In DNA, the CDR3 is TGTGCCAGCAGTTATGGCACTGGAGCAGAGACCCAGTACTTC. Its translation is CASSYGTGAETQYF.

The chain couples TRBV9 to TRBJ2-1; D possibly corresponds to TRBD1 (6 bases). V lost 0 bases and J 4 bases, leaving 8 bases between the germline ends. Germline lookup yields CDR1 SGDLS and CDR2 YYNGEE. The CDR3 totals 14 residues. CDR3 coding DNA: TGTGCCAGCAGCGTAGGGGGGCGGTACAATGAGCAGTTCTTC. Amino acids: CASSVGGRYNEQFF.

V gene TRBV25-1 combines with J gene TRBJ2-3; the match to TRBD1 covers 7 bases. Looked up from germline, CDR1 is MGHDK and CDR2 is SYGVNS. CDR3 size: 17 residues. V shed 1 base, J shed 2 bases, and the junction held 9 bases outside the gene matches. CDR3 region: CASSEFNRGKITDTQYF. As DNA, the CDR3 is TGTGCCAGCAGTGAATTCAACAGGGGAAAGATCACAGATACGCAGTATTTT.

The genes are TRBV5-1 and TRBJ2-3, with D possibly being TRBD2 (6 bases). Looked up from germline, CDR1 is SGHRS and CDR2 is YFSETQ. The length of the CDR3 is 15 residues. V lost 4 bases and J lost 1, with 13 bases in between. The chain's CDR3 is CASSRDFARTDTQYF. The CDR3 DNA is TGCGCCAGCAGCCGGGACTTCGCTCGCACAGATACGCAGTATTTT.